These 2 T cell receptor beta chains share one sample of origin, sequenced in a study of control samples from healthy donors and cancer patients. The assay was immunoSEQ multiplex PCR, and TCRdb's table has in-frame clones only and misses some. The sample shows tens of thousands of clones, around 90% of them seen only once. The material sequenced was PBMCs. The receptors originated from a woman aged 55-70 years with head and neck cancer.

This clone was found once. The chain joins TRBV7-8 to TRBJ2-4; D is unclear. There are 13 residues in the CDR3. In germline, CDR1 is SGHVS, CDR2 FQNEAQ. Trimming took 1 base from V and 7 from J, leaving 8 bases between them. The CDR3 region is CASSLVVGNIQYF. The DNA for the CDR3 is TGTGCCAGCAGCTTAGTCGTAGGGAACATTCAGTACTTC.

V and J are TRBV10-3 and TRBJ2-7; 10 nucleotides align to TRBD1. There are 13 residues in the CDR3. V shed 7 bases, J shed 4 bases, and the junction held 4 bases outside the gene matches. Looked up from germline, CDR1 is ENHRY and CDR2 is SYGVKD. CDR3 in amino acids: CAITWDRGYEQYF. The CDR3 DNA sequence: TGTGCCATCACATGGGACAGGGGATACGAGCAGTACTTC.